This TCR beta chain was found in a study of glioma-infiltrating T cells after dendritic cell vaccination. Study at large: Glioblastoma patients came from Phase I and II dendritic cell vaccination trials.

Primers: 60 V beta forward and 13 J beta reverse. Repertoires were generated with immunoSEQ multiplex PCR, while TCRdb's copy carries only in-frame clones and drops some. The data hold tens of thousands of clones, with about four fifths observed a single time. Deletions cut 1 base from V and 1 base from J, with 7 bases between. This CDR3 comprises 14 residues. Germline values: CDR1 SGHDN, CDR2 FVKESK. Findings and limits, study-wide: Higher pretreatment TIL content predicted longer progression-free time and survival.

A remark on this clone: What it binds is unknown.

The time point here: after dendritic cell vaccination, including at tumor progression/relapse. The source material was blood, sampled after dendritic cell vaccination. The chain recombines TRBV14 with TRBJ1-1, with D possibly matching TRBD1 (5 bases). This clonotype was sampled from a human donor with glioblastoma. The CDR3 spells CASSQGTTNTEAFF. The CDR3 region has the DNA TGTGCCAGCAGCCAAGGGACAACGAACACTGAAGCTTTCTTT.